This T cell receptor beta chain was sequenced for a study of shared clonotypes between healthy human individuals. Points from the study as a whole: A reduction in generation probabilities was seen for non-shared clonotypes relative to those shared by all four donors.

Caucasian adults residing in Nashville, Tennessee made up all the donors. CDR1 and CDR2 from the germline V gene are SGHAT and FQNNGV. This CDR3 region has 16 residues. The V gene end was trimmed by 0 bases and the J gene end by 4 bases; junction bases not matched to a gene: 6. Comments on this clone: Its matching antigen is unknown.

The table came from immunoSEQ multiplex PCR; TCRdb's copy has only in-frame clones and leaves some out. The sample contains hundreds of thousands of clones, over 65% of which appear only once. The clonotype comes from a woman aged 25 to 39 in good health. Input material: memory CD4+ T cells sorted from blood. The sample's subset: CD45RA-negative fraction. The chain carries TRBV11-2 and TRBJ1-5; 7 bases agree with TRBD1. In nucleotides, the CDR3 is TGTGCCAGCAGCTTAGACTACAGGGGTTGGAATCAGCCCCAGCATTTT. Translated, it gives CASSLDYRGWNQPQHF.